This T cell receptor beta chain derives from a study of shared clonotypes between healthy human individuals. About the study: CD4 naive and CD4 memory each took three plates per donor, while CD8 naive took two and CD8 memory one.

The method was immunoSEQ multiplex PCR; TCRdb's version includes in-frame clones alone and lacks a portion of them. The sample yields some 1.5 million clones, under 99% seen once. Remarks on this clone: What it binds is unknown.

The study, taken as a whole, reports: The study's rarefaction showed incomplete sorted-subset sequencing despite large depth. Researchers found naive subsets generally carried larger estimated richness than memory subsets.

With V trimmed by 6 bases and J by 2 bases, 8 bases remained unmatched. The CDR3 spans 15 residues. CDR1 is MNHEY, CDR2 SVGAGI, per germline. The clonotype comes from a man younger than 45 in good health. The sample comprised naive CD4+ T cells sorted from blood. Stated subset: CD45RA+ positively selected. This chain uses TRBV6-5 with TRBJ2-5, with 8 bases identical to TRBD2. DNA of the CDR3: TGTGCCAGCAGCCCCGGGACTAGGTTACAAGAGACCCAGTACTTC. Encoded protein: CASSPGTRLQETQYF.